The clone carrying this T cell receptor (beta chain) was recorded a few times. Antigen: not known. Sequenced by immunoSEQ multiplex PCR; TCRdb stores in-frame clones only, minus some. The table lists more than 95,000 clones, 60% to 75% of them singletons. The CDR3 totals 15 residues. Deletions cut 5 bases from V and 2 bases from J, with 15 bases between. The germline CDR1 and CDR2 sequences are SGHVS and FQNEAQ. The source of the sample is a study of radiotherapy plus CTLA-4 blockade in lung cancer. Across the whole study: Among enrolled patients, over 15% responded and roughly 28% achieved disease control.

Study-wide points: Together with interferon-beta, which increased in serum after radiation, early dynamic changes in blood T cell clones were reportedly the best predictors of response. TCR clones originating in tumors grew in number in blood after radiotherapy plus ipilimumab.

Patients had chemo-refractory metastatic non-small-cell lung cancer and received focal radiation plus CTLA-4 blockade that used ipilimumab. This sequence originates from a human donor with non-small cell lung cancer who had a partial response to radiotherapy plus ipilimumab. Some clones in this sample may be carry-over from other donors' samples. The chain uses TRBV7-8 and TRBJ1-1, with D possibly TRBD1 on 5 matching bases. Sequenced material: peripheral blood, taken from a patient treated with radiotherapy plus ipilimumab. The CDR3 nucleotides read TGTGCCAGCAGCGGACGCCAGGGCCTCAACACTGAAGCTTTCTTT. Amino acid sequence: CASSGRQGLNTEAFF.